The rows below give T cell receptor beta chains drawn from one sample of a study of Ad26.COV2.S vaccination and SARS-CoV-2 variants. Assay used: immunoSEQ multiplex PCR; TCRdb lists only in-frame clones, some missing. The sample has about 420,000 clones; 88% are singletons. The sample consisted of peripheral blood, taken in a trial of Ad26.COV2.S vaccine versus placebo. The origin of the receptors is a person aged 18-65 years who received the Ad26.COV2.S COVID-19 vaccine or a placebo. CDR3s include the opening cysteine and the closing phenylalanine or tryptophan. The D gene is left open where the match is weak. Clone size is not always given. Where it is, it says once, few, many or a class for expanded clones.

D gene	V gene	clone size	J gene	CDR3 protein	CDR3 DNA
NA	TRBV12-1	NA	TRBJ2-5	CASSSTSAVLADPQETQYF	TGTGCCAGCAGCTCCACAAGTGCTGTTCTAGCGGATCCCCAAGAGACCCAGTACTTC
NA	TRBV4-3	NA	TRBJ2-3	CASSLGTGTDTQYF	TGCGCCAGCAGCCTGGGGACTGGCACAGATACGCAGTATTTT
NA	TRBV7-2	NA	TRBJ1-1	CASSFVNTEAFF	TGTGCCAGCAGCTTTGTTAACACTGAAGCTTTCTTT
NA	TRBV6-2/TRBV6-3	many	TRBJ2-3	CASSYSSTDTQYF	TGTGCCAGCAGTTACTCTAGCACAGATACGCAGTATTTT
TRBD1	TRBV6-6	NA	TRBJ1-2	CASSRGQIDYGYTF	TGTGCCAGCAGTAGGGGACAGATAGACTATGGCTACACCTTC
NA	TRBV15	NA	TRBJ2-7	CATSRRGDLPEQYF	TGTGCCACCAGCAGGAGGGGCGACCTCCCCGAGCAGTACTTC
NA	TRBV11-2	once	TRBJ1-2	CASSFDYGYNGYTF	TGTGCCAGCAGCTTTGACTATGGGTACAATGGCTACACCTTC
TRBD2	TRBV7-7	once	TRBJ2-2	CASSLATSGNTGELFF	TGTGCCAGCAGCTTGGCGACTAGCGGTAACACCGGGGAGCTGTTTTTT
TRBD2	TRBV5-1	NA	TRBJ2-3	CASSRSAGRLTDTQYF	TGCGCCAGCAGCCGCTCAGCGGGGCGACTCACAGATACGCAGTATTTT
NA	TRBV30	NA	TRBJ1-1	CAWSVSHSTEAFF	TGTGCCTGGAGTGTATCCCACTCCACTGAAGCTTTCTTT
NA	TRBV14	NA	TRBJ2-2	CASSQVDGGDTGELFF	TGTGCCAGCAGCCAAGTAGACGGGGGCGACACCGGGGAGCTGTTTTTT
NA	TRBV2	NA	TRBJ2-7	CASSGTLVTYEQYF	TGTGCCAGCAGCGGGACACTCGTTACCTACGAGCAGTACTTC
NA	TRBV11-3	NA	TRBJ1-1	CASSRDGNTEAFF	TGTGCCAGCTCCAGGGACGGGAACACTGAAGCTTTCTTT
NA	TRBV30	NA	TRBJ2-1	CAWSVDSQQFF	TGTGCCTGGAGTGTAGACAGTCAGCAGTTCTTC
NA	TRBV28	NA	TRBJ1-1	CASSLGRMNTEAFF	TGTGCCAGCAGTTTAGGTCGGATGAACACTGAAGCTTTCTTT
NA	TRBV18	NA	TRBJ2-7	CASSPRGYEQYF	TGTGCCAGCTCACCACGGGGTTACGAGCAGTACTTC
NA	TRBV4-1	NA	TRBJ1-1	CASSHHTGSRGGGMNTEAFF	TGCGCCAGCAGCCACCATACAGGGTCGCGGGGCGGGGGTATGAACACTGAAGCTTTCTTT
NA	TRBV30	NA	TRBJ1-3	CAWSADSGNTIYF	TGTGCCTGGAGTGCCGACTCTGGAAACACCATATATTTT
NA	TRBV19	NA	TRBJ2-1	CASSIGLFRTTDSRSYNEQFF	TGTGCCAGTAGTATCGGCCTATTTAGGACTACCGACTCCCGCTCCTACAATGAGCAGTTCTTC
NA	TRBV5-8	NA	TRBJ2-1	CASSSTHDEQFF	TGTGCCAGCAGCTCCACACATGATGAGCAGTTCTTC
NA	TRBV18	NA	TRBJ2-7	CASSPLPPYEQYF	TGTGCCAGCTCACCTCTCCCCCCCTACGAGCAGTACTTC